This T cell receptor (beta chain) was sequenced during a study of Tregs in tolerant kidney transplant recipients. Study overall: Sorting of CD4+CD25+CD127- cells followed approximately 3-day belatacept mixed lymphocyte reactions, sometimes with roughly 5-day graft donor restimulation. Sorting used antibodies to exclude donor cells.

Details on this clone: Its matching antigen is unknown.

Notes on the study in general: Few patients were studied, so findings need validation in larger groups.

The repertoire was sequenced with immunoSEQ multiplex PCR; TCRdb's copy has only in-frame clones and lacks some. The sample lists tens of thousands of clones; over 95% were seen once. The V and J ends lost 4 bases and 6 bases, in that order; junction bases with no gene match: 8. CDR1 and CDR2 (germline): SGHAT, FQNNGV. The CDR3 contains 14 residues. The rearrangement joins TRBV11-2 to TRBJ1-2; TRBD1 agrees at 7 bases. The sample consisted of Tregs from blood cultured with allogeneic cells. This receptor was obtained from a human donor in good health. This chain's CDR3 is CASSSAGTEDGYTF. The CDR3 DNA follows: TGTGCCAGCAGCTCAGCCGGGACAGAGGATGGCTACACCTTC.